The 8 T cell receptor beta chains listed next were all sequenced from one sample in a study of T cells expressing NK-cell markers. One entry per CDR3 protein, without DNA, is what TCRdb gives after re-calling the 5' RACE reads. This specimen shows approximately 380,000 distinct CDR3 sequences; the ten leading clones hold under 6.5%. Sequencing input: blood T cells: a sorted CD56 or NKG2C T cell subset, CD4+ or CD8+ T cells, or bulk PBMC T cells (not recorded which). The receptors were gathered from a man aged 18-69 years in good health.

V and J are TRBV7-8 and TRBJ2-2; TCRdb selects TRBD1, and the lack of DNA leaves this call unchecked. The CDR3 has 15 amino acids. Germline V lookup: CDR1 SGHVS, CDR2 FQNEAQ. CDR3 loop: CAGHRVQGNTGELFF.

This chain's CDR3 is CSVVTGSYYNEQFF. This rearrangement joins TRBV29-1 to TRBJ2-1; the TCRdb call, TRBD2, lacks DNA for checking. The V gene's germline CDR1 is SQVTM and CDR2 ANQGSEA. This CDR3 has 14 residues.

The J gene is TRBJ2-3, the V gene TRBV25-1; TCRdb calls TRBD2, which cannot be checked without DNA. Germline CDR1 reads MGHDK; CDR2 reads SYGVNS. There are 14 residues in the CDR3. CDR3 loop: CASSEYLHGSTQYF.

The CDR3: CASSLAQGGVNTEAFF. The chain has TRBV5-1 and TRBJ1-1; absent DNA, TCRdb's TRBD1 call cannot be checked. CDR3 length equals 16 residues. CDR1 and CDR2 (germline): SGHRS, YFSETQ.

The chain links TRBV18 to TRBJ2-7; TCRdb's D call, TRBD2, is unchecked because there is no DNA. This CDR3 is built from 16 residues. Germline V gene sequence: CDR1 KGHSH, CDR2 LQKENI. This chain's CDR3 is CASSPRSGPSSYEQYF.

The rearrangement joins TRBV5-8 to TRBJ1-6; TCRdb designates TRBD1, a call that cannot be tested without DNA. This CDR3 has 13 amino acids. The V gene's germline CDR1 is SGHTS and CDR2 YDEGEE. CDR3 amino acids: CASSGRLNSPLHF.

V is TRBV5-6 and J is TRBJ1-4; without DNA, the TCRdb call of TRBD1 cannot be checked. Germline CDR1 reads SGHDT; CDR2 reads YYEEEE. This CDR3 contains 15 residues. The CDR3 spells CASSFMGQNNEKLFF.

This sequence joins TRBV5-1 and TRBJ2-2; TCRdb's D gene call, TRBD1, goes unchecked for lack of DNA. The CDR3 covers 16 residues. Per germline, CDR1 SGHRS and CDR2 YFSETQ. CDR3 sequence reads: CASSLLGLENTGELFF.